One T cell receptor beta chain is described in this entry. Its antigen is unknown. Germline-derived CDR1 and CDR2 are SGHRS and YFSETQ. V lost 0 bases and J lost 14; bases outside the gene matches: 11. This CDR3 region has 14 residues. It was the roughly 130-subject validation cohort, separate from the approximately 670-subject first cohort, to which the donors belonged. The data are from a study of cytomegalovirus exposure and HLA in healthy donors. Clones were read by immunoSEQ multiplex PCR, and TCRdb kept only the in-frame ones, dropping some. The sample carries about 160,000 clones, roughly 86% recorded once. Study-wide findings and caveats: In a later analysis, first-cohort TCR clusters were found to tend to co-occur in the 130 or so validation repertoires. In vitro, three CMV-associated chains proved specific for CMV antigens.

This TCR was recovered from a man aged 18 to 30 in good health and CMV-seropositive. Input material: PBMCs. The chain employs TRBV5-1 and TRBJ2-1, with TRBD2 matching over 7 bases. The CDR3 reads CASSLDLGGRDEFF. The CDR3 DNA reads as TGCGCCAGCAGCTTGGATTTGGGCGGGAGAGATGAGTTCTTC.